This T cell receptor (beta chain) emerged from a study of PD-1 and CTLA-4 blockade in melanoma. Sequencing used immunoSEQ multiplex PCR; TCRdb keeps in-frame clones, though not all of them. The sample consists of about 16,000 clones, 70% to 80% of them appearing once. This CDR3 spans 13 amino acids. Germline assignment: CDR1 MNHEY and CDR2 SMNVEV (reference sequence). The ends were cut back, 6 bases at V and 7 bases at J, with 15 bases in the middle. This chain uses TRBV27 with TRBJ1-2; D perhaps matches TRBD1 (6 bases). Here the sequenced sample was CD8+ T cells from peripheral blood, taken from a patient given anti-PD-1 treatment. The sequence came from a human donor with melanoma. CDR3 loop: CASRLRTGSGYTF. In DNA form, the CDR3 reads TGTGCCAGCAGACTCAGAACAGGGAGTGGCTACACCTTC.